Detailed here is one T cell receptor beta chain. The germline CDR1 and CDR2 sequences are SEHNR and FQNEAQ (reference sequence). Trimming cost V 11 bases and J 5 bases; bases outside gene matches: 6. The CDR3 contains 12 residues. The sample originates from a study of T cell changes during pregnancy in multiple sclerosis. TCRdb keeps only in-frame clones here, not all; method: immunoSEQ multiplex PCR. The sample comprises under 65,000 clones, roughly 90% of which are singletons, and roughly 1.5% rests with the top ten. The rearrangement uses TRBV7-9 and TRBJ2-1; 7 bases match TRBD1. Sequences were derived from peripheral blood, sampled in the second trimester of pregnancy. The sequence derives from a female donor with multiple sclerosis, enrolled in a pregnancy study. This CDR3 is CAGGDRDNEQFF. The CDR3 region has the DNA TGTGCCGGCGGAGACAGGGACAATGAGCAGTTCTTC.